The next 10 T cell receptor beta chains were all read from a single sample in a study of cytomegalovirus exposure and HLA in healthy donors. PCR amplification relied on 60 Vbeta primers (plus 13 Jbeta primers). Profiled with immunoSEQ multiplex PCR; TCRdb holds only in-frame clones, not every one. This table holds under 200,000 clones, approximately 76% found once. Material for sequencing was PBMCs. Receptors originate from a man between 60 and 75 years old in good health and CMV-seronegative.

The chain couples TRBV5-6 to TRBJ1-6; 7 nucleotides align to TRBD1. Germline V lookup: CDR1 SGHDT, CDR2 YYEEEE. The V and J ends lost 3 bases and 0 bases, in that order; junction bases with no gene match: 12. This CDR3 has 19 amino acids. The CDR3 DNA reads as TGTGCCAGCAGCTCCCGGCAGGGGGGCTCCCTCTCCTATAATTCACCCCTCCACTTT. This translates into CASSSRQGGSLSYNSPLHF.

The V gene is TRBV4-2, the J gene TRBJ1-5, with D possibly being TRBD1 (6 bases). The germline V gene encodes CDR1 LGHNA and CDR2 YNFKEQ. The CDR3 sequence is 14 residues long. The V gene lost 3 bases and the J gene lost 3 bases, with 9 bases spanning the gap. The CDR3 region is CASSQDSDNQPQHF. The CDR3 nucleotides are TGTGCCAGCAGCCAGGACAGCGACAATCAGCCCCAGCATTTT.

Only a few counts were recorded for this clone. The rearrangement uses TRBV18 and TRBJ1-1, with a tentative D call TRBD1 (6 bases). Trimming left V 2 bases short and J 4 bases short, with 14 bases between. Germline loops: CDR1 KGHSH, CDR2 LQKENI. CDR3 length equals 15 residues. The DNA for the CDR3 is TGTGCCAGCTCACCAGGATCAGGGGATGGCACTGAAGCTTTCTTT. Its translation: CASSPGSGDGTEAFF.

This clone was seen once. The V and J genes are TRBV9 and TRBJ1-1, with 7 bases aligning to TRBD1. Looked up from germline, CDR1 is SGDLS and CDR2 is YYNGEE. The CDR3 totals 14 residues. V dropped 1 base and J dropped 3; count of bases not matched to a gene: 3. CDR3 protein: CASSVITGDTEAFF. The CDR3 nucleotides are TGTGCCAGCAGCGTAATCACAGGGGACACTGAAGCTTTCTTT.

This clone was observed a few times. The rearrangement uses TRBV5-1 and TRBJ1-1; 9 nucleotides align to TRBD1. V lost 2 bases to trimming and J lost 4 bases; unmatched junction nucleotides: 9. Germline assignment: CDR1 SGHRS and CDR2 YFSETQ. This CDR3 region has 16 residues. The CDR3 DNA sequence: TGCGCCAGCAGCTTTGGTACAGGGGGCTGGGGCACTGAAGCTTTCTTT. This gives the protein CASSFGTGGWGTEAFF.

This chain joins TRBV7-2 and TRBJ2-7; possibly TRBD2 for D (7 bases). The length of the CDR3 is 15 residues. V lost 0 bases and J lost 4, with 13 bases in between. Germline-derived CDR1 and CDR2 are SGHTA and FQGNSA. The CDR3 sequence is CASSLAGGPEYEQYF. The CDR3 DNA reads TGTGCCAGCAGCTTAGCGGGGGGGCCGGAATACGAGCAGTACTTC. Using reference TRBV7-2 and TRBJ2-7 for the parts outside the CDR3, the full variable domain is GAGVSQSPSNKVTEKGKDVELRCDPISGHTALYWYRQSLGQGLEFLIYFQGNSAPDKSGLPSDRFSAERTGGSVSTLTIQRTQQEDSAVYLCASSLAGGPEYEQYFGPGTRLTVT.

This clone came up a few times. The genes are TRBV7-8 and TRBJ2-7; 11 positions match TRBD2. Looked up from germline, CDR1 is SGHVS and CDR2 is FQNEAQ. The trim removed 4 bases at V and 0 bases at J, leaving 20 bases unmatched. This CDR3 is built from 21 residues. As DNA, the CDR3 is TGTGCCAGCAGCTCCCGGAGGGTGACAGGACCTAGCGGGAGGAGCTCCTACGAGCAGTACTTC. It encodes CASSSRRVTGPSGRSSYEQYF.

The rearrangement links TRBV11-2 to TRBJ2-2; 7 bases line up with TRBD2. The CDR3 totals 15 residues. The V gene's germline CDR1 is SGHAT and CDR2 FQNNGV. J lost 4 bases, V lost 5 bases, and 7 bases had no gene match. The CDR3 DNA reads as TGTGCCAGCAGCGTGGCGGGAGCGGGCACCGGGGAGCTGTTTTTT. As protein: CASSVAGAGTGELFF.

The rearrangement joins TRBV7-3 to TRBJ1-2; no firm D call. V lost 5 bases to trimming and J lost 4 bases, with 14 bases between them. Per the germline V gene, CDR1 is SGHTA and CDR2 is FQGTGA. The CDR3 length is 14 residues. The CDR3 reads CASSRLGRGYGYTF. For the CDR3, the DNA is TGTGCCAGCAGCCGCCTAGGCCGGGGCTATGGCTACACCTTC.

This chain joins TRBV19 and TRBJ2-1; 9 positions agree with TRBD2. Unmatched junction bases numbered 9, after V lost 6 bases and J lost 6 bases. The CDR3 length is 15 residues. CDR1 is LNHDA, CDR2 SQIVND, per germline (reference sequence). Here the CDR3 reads CASSGGGGGFNEQFF. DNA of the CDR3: TGTGCCAGTAGCGGCGGCGGGGGGGGGTTCAATGAGCAGTTCTTC.